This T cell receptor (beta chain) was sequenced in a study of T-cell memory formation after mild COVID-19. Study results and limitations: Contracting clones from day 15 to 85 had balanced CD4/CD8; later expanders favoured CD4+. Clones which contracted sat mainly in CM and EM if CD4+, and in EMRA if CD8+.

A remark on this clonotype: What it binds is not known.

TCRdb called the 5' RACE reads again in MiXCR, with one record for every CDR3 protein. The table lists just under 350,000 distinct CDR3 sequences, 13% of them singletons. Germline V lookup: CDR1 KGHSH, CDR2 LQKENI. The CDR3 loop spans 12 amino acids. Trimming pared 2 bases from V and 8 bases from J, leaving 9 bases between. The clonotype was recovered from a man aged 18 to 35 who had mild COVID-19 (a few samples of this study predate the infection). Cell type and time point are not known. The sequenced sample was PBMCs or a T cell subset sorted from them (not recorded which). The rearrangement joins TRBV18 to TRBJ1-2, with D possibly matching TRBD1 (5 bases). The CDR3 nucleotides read TGTGCCAGCTCACCAGTCGGGGCCGGCTACACCTTC. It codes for CASSPVGAGYTF. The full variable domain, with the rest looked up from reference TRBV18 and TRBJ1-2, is NAGVMQNPRHLVRRRGQEARLRCSPMKGHSHVYWYRQLPEEGLKFMVYLQKENIIDESGMPKERFSAEFPKEGPSILRIQQVVRGDSAAYFCASSPVGAGYTFGSGTRLTVV.